The following is a TCR beta chain sequence with its context. Its antigen is not known. Other DNA sequences in this sample translate to the same CDR3. The germline V and J ends were trimmed by 2 bases and 4 bases, with 7 bases remaining between them. CDR3 size: 12 residues. Germline CDR1 SGHNT, CDR2 YYREEE (reference sequence). Sequencing was at deep level. The protocol was immunoSEQ multiplex PCR, while the TCRdb copy is restricted to in-frame clones and leaves out a portion. The top ten clones hold 1% to 1.5% of a sample with roughly 2,000,000 clones, about 95% of them seen once. The data belong to a study of shared clonotypes between healthy human individuals. In the naive CD8 group, cells lacked CD45RO and were positively selected for CCR7, so terminally differentiated effector memory CD45RA+ cells were left out. Recent acute infections and vaccinations were absent in the healthy HIV-negative adult donors.

Regarding the study as a whole: Generation probabilities were higher for clonotypes shared across all four sorted-subset donors than for unshared ones.

The sequenced sample was naive CD8+ T cells sorted from blood. V gene TRBV5-4 combines with J gene TRBJ2-7; D uncertain. The source of this sequence is a man aged 18 to 35 in good health. This chain's CDR3 is CASSLEGYEQYF. Written as DNA, the CDR3 is TGTGCCAGCAGCTTAGAAGGGTACGAGCAGTACTTC.